The rows below give T cell receptor beta chains drawn from one sample of a study of shared clonotypes between healthy human individuals. Clones were read by immunoSEQ multiplex PCR, and TCRdb kept only the in-frame ones, dropping some. The sample includes 2 million or so clones, 85% to 95% of them seen just once. Sample: naive CD4+ T cells sorted from blood. These receptors came from a man aged 18 to 30 in good health. Each CDR3 is given with its conserved first and last residue. The order of the fields is V gene, clone size, D gene, J gene, CDR3 DNA, CDR3 protein. The D gene is left open where the match is weak. Size is stated for part of the rows, as once, few or many counts, or as a class when the clone is expanded.

v_call: TRBV19
clone_size: .
d_call: .
j_call: TRBJ1-6
cdr3_nt: TGTGCCAGTAGTGAGACAGTCTATAATTCACCCCTCCACTTT
cdr3_aa: CASSETVYNSPLHF

v_call: TRBV2
clone_size: .
d_call: TRBD1
j_call: TRBJ1-6
cdr3_nt: TGTGCCAGCAGTGAGGGACAGCAAAAATCACCCCTCCACTTT
cdr3_aa: CASSEGQQKSPLHF

v_call: TRBV30
clone_size: .
d_call: .
j_call: TRBJ1-5
cdr3_nt: TGTGCCTGGAGTTTTGCCAGAACATTCGTTCGTGGCAATCAGCCCCAGCATTTT
cdr3_aa: CAWSFARTFVRGNQPQHF

v_call: TRBV6-5
clone_size: .
d_call: .
j_call: TRBJ1-2
cdr3_nt: TGTGCCAGCAGCCAGGGACCCTATGGCTACACCTTC
cdr3_aa: CASSQGPYGYTF

v_call: TRBV6-5
clone_size: .
d_call: TRBD1
j_call: TRBJ2-7
cdr3_nt: TGTGCCAGCAGTCGGGGACAGCGGAACGAGCAGTACTTC
cdr3_aa: CASSRGQRNEQYF

v_call: TRBV2
clone_size: .
d_call: TRBD1
j_call: TRBJ2-6
cdr3_nt: TGTGCCAGCAGTAGGACAGGGACGAACTCTGGGGCCAACGTCCTGACTTTC
cdr3_aa: CASSRTGTNSGANVLTF

v_call: TRBV7-9
clone_size: .
d_call: .
j_call: TRBJ2-2
cdr3_nt: TGTGCCAGCAGCTTAAGGACAGTAACGAACACCGGGGAGCTGTTTTTT
cdr3_aa: CASSLRTVTNTGELFF

v_call: TRBV25-1
clone_size: few
d_call: TRBD2
j_call: TRBJ2-1
cdr3_nt: TGTGCCAGCTCCACTAGCGGAGGAGGGTCGAATGAGCAGTTCTTC
cdr3_aa: CASSTSGGGSNEQFF

v_call: TRBV11-2
clone_size: .
d_call: .
j_call: TRBJ2-7
cdr3_nt: TGTGCCAGCAGCTCCCTTCCCGAACCCTCCTACGAGCAGTACTTC
cdr3_aa: CASSSLPEPSYEQYF

v_call: TRBV4-1
clone_size: .
d_call: .
j_call: TRBJ2-3
cdr3_nt: TGCGCCAGCAGCCAAGGGGACCGATCTAGCACAGATACGCAGTATTTT
cdr3_aa: CASSQGDRSSTDTQYF

v_call: TRBV30
clone_size: .
d_call: .
j_call: TRBJ1-1
cdr3_nt: TGTGCCTGGAGTAAGGACAGTAGCACTGAAGCTTTCTTT
cdr3_aa: CAWSKDSSTEAFF

v_call: TRBV4-3
clone_size: .
d_call: TRBD2
j_call: TRBJ2-1
cdr3_nt: TGCGCCAGCAGCCAAGATATGTGGCGGGAGTACAATGAGCAGTTCTTC
cdr3_aa: CASSQDMWREYNEQFF

v_call: TRBV6-6
clone_size: .
d_call: .
j_call: TRBJ1-5
cdr3_nt: TGTGCCAGCAGTTACGTCCGGGTTTCCAATCAGCCCCAGCATTTT
cdr3_aa: CASSYVRVSNQPQHF

v_call: TRBV7-2
clone_size: .
d_call: TRBD2
j_call: TRBJ2-2
cdr3_nt: TGTGCCAGCAGCTTTTTAGCGGGAACGGGGAACACCGGGGAGCTGTTTTTT
cdr3_aa: CASSFLAGTGNTGELFF

v_call: TRBV23-1
clone_size: .
d_call: TRBD1
j_call: TRBJ2-7
cdr3_nt: TGCGCCAGCAGGAAGAGGACAGGGGCCTACGAGCAGTACTTC
cdr3_aa: CASRKRTGAYEQYF